This entry lists 17 T cell receptor beta chains sequenced from one sample in a study of blood T cell repertoires in COVID-19. Clones were sequenced by immunoSEQ multiplex PCR, and TCRdb holds only the in-frame ones, with some missing. The sample has about 500,000 clones, less than 90% seen once; the top ten hold about 8.2%. Sequenced: peripheral blood. The receptors here all came from a woman aged 45 to 65 with COVID-19, enrolled during active disease.

The chain uses TRBV9 and TRBJ1-1; D is uncertain. CDR1 and CDR2 (germline): SGDLS, YYNGEE. The CDR3 is made up of 16 amino acids. Trimming took off 4 bases at V and 5 bases at J, with 21 bases between the two ends. CDR3 bases: TGTGCCAGCAGCTCCCTGGAAGGCGGCCGAACGACTGAAGCTTTCTTT. Translated, it gives CASSSLEGGRTTEAFF. Full variable domain (rest looked up from reference TRBV9 and TRBJ1-1): DSGVTQTPKHLITATGQRVTLRCSPRSGDLSVYWYQQSLDQGLQFLIQYYNGEERAKGNILERFSAQQFPDLHSELNLSSLELGDSALYFCASSSLEGGRTTEAFFGQGTRLTVV.

This chain joins TRBV11-3 and TRBJ2-5; TRBD2 is a possible D gene (5 bases). CDR1 and CDR2 (germline): SGHNT, YENEEA. Between the trimmed V and J ends, which lost 5 bases and 5 bases, there was a span of 21 bases. The CDR3 is made up of 16 amino acids. The CDR3 spells CASSRTGGTSLETQYF. Here the CDR3 DNA reads TGTGCCAGCAGCCGCACGGGTGGAACTAGTCTTGAGACCCAGTACTTC.

In its sample, this clone was seen a few times. The chain uses TRBV19 and TRBJ1-4; TRBD1 matches at 9 bases. CDR3 length: 15 residues. With V trimmed by 5 bases and J by 7 bases, 8 bases remained unmatched. From germline, CDR1 is LNHDA and CDR2 SQIVND (reference sequence). CDR3 DNA sequence: TGTGCCAGTAGTCCCGCCGGGACAGGGAGTGAAAAACTGTTTTTT. Translation: CASSPAGTGSEKLFF.

This clone has a single count. The V and J genes are TRBV27 and TRBJ1-2; TRBD1 is a possible D gene (6 bases). V gave up 3 bases and J gave up 4 bases, with 15 bases separating them. The CDR3 contains 15 residues. Germline V lookup: CDR1 MNHEY, CDR2 SMNVEV (reference sequence). CDR3 sequence (DNA): TGTGCCAGCAGTTTTAGGGGGGGTGAAGGCTATGGCTACACCTTC. This encodes CASSFRGGEGYGYTF.

A single count supports this clone. The chain joins TRBV7-2 to TRBJ2-7; D is perhaps TRBD2 (6 bases). Germline V gene sequence: CDR1 SGHTA, CDR2 FQGNSA. Trimming cost V 5 bases and J 3 bases, with 11 bases left between them. This CDR3 comprises 13 residues. Here the CDR3 DNA reads TGTGCCAGCAGCCCACCGGGACTCTACGAGCAGTACTTC. Its translation: CASSPPGLYEQYF. Full variable domain (remainder filled in from reference TRBV7-2 and TRBJ2-7): GAGVSQSPSNKVTEKGKDVELRCDPISGHTALYWYRQSLGQGLEFLIYFQGNSAPDKSGLPSDRFSAERTGGSVSTLTIQRTQQEDSAVYLCASSPPGLYEQYFGPGTRLTVT.

The chain recombines TRBV11-2 with TRBJ1-4; no firm D call. Germline V CDR1 and CDR2: SGHAT, FQNNGV. The CDR3 runs to 14 residues. The V gene lost 2 bases and the J gene lost 6 bases, with 10 bases spanning the gap. The CDR3 here is CASSLRGNDEKLFF. CDR3 nucleotide sequence: TGTGCCAGCAGCTTAAGAGGGAATGATGAAAAACTGTTTTTT.

The V and J genes are TRBV5-6 and TRBJ1-1, with 8 bases that match TRBD1. The CDR3 runs to 17 residues. Germline V gene data show CDR1 as SGHDT and CDR2 as YYEEEE. With 1 base clipped from V and 1 base from J, the junction kept 9 bases outside the gene matches. In nucleotides, the CDR3 is TGTGCCAGCAGCTTGCGAACCACCCAGGGGGCGAACACTGAAGCTTTCTTT. Its translation: CASSLRTTQGANTEAFF.

This clone was observed once. This chain connects TRBV30 to TRBJ2-3; 11 nucleotides agree with TRBD2. Per germline, CDR1 GTSNPN and CDR2 SVGIG (reference sequence). Trimming cost V 3 bases and J 7 bases; bases outside gene matches: 12. The CDR3 spans 16 residues. The CDR3 coding sequence is TGTGCCTGGAGCCCAGTGCTAGCGGGGGGATATAATACGCAGTATTTT. Its protein product is CAWSPVLAGGYNTQYF.

The V call is TRBV9, the J call TRBJ1-3, with 7 bases that match TRBD1. The CDR3 spans 15 residues. The germline V gene has CDR1 SGDLS and CDR2 YYNGEE. J was trimmed by 3 bases and V by 4 bases; bases with no gene match: 7. The CDR3 region is CASSPTGLFGNTIYF. CDR3 nucleotide sequence: TGTGCCAGCAGCCCGACAGGGTTGTTTGGAAACACCATATATTTT.

The rearrangement uses TRBV7-3 and TRBJ1-2; no reliable D call. V lost 2 bases, J lost 2 bases, and 9 bases lay in between. Germline lookup yields CDR1 SGHTA and CDR2 FQGTGA. The CDR3 sequence is 14 residues long. Here the CDR3 reads CASSLGPGNYGYTF. As DNA, the CDR3 is TGTGCCAGCAGCTTAGGCCCGGGAAACTATGGCTACACCTTC.

This chain's CDR3 is CASRKFPSSYNSPLHF. CDR3 bases: TGTGCCAGTAGGAAGTTCCCGAGCTCCTATAATTCACCCCTCCACTTT. The V call is TRBV19, the J call TRBJ1-6; D is uncertain. Germline assignment: CDR1 LNHDA and CDR2 SQIVND (reference sequence). The CDR3 is made up of 16 amino acids. The ends were cut back, 6 bases at V and 0 bases at J, with 12 bases in the middle.

This chain joins TRBV6-5 and TRBJ1-4; 8 positions match TRBD1. The V gene's germline CDR1 is MNHEY and CDR2 SVGAGI. Unmatched junction bases numbered 6, after V lost 7 bases and J lost 5 bases. This CDR3 spans 14 amino acids. CDR3 sequence reads: CASTYGQGNEKLFF. CDR3 bases: TGTGCCAGCACCTACGGACAGGGAAATGAAAAACTGTTTTTT.

This clone came up once. V and J are TRBV6-6 and TRBJ1-3; TRBD1 matches 10 bases. Unmatched junction bases numbered 4, after V lost 0 bases and J lost 5 bases. CDR1 is MNHNY and CDR2 is SVGAGI in the germline V gene (reference sequence). CDR3 length: 16 amino acids. CDR3 DNA: TGTGCCAGCAGTTACTCCGGGACAGGGGACCGAAACACCATATATTTT. It yields the protein CASSYSGTGDRNTIYF.

V is TRBV20-1 and J is TRBJ2-3, with 11 bases that match TRBD2. V trimming: 3 bases; J trimming: 0 bases; junction bases outside the gene matches: 11. Germline CDR1 is DFQATT and CDR2 is SNEGSKA (reference sequence). CDR3 length equals 18 residues. For the CDR3, the DNA is TGCAGTGCTAGTCTTGGGCTAGCGGGGGGCTTTAGCACAGATACGCAGTATTTT. It specifies CSASLGLAGGFSTDTQYF.

This clone was picked up one time. CDR3: CASSWTGQGRPEAFF. Written as DNA, the CDR3 is TGCGCCAGCAGCTGGACTGGACAGGGACGCCCCGAAGCTTTCTTT. The V and J genes are TRBV5-1 and TRBJ1-1; 8 bases are shared with TRBD1. Germline trimming cut 3 bases from V and 8 bases from J; bases unmatched to any gene: 12. Germline CDR1 is SGHRS and CDR2 is YFSETQ. The CDR3 is 15 residues long.

The V call is TRBV5-1, the J call TRBJ2-1; 7 bases are a match to TRBD2. Germline V gene sequence: CDR1 SGHRS, CDR2 YFSETQ. The junction had 7 bases not matched to a gene; V was cut back by 2 bases and J by 5 bases. The CDR3 has 15 amino acids. The CDR3 region is CASSFSGARNNEQFF. CDR3 coding DNA: TGCGCCAGCAGCTTCAGCGGGGCGAGAAACAATGAGCAGTTCTTC. The full variable domain, its missing parts supplied by reference TRBV5-1 and TRBJ2-1, is KAGVTQTPRYLIKTRGQQVTLSCSPISGHRSVSWYQQTPGQGLQFLFEYFSETQRNKGNFPGRFSGRQFSNSRSEMNVSTLELGDSALYLCASSFSGARNNEQFFGPGTRLTVL.

The chain carries TRBV19 and TRBJ2-6, with D maybe TRBD2 (6 bases). The germline V gene has CDR1 LNHDA and CDR2 SQIVND (reference sequence). V dropped 4 bases and J dropped 5 bases, with 18 bases sitting between them. CDR3 length: 17 residues. The CDR3 region has the DNA TGTGCCAGTAGTAGGTGGGCTCAGCGGGCCAGGGCCAACGTCCTGACTTTC. Its protein product is CASSRWAQRARANVLTF.